This is a list of T cell receptor beta chains from one sample in a study of shared clonotypes between healthy human individuals. Repertoires were generated with immunoSEQ multiplex PCR, while TCRdb's copy carries only in-frame clones and drops some. The sample carries about 670,000 clones, around 72% recorded once. Material: memory CD4+ T cells sorted from blood. These receptors were obtained from a woman aged 30 to 39 in good health. The CDR3 runs from the conserved cysteine through the conserved F or W. The order of the fields is D gene, J gene, clone size, V gene, CDR3 protein, CDR3 DNA. A D gene is named only where the DNA matches it firmly. Size is omitted from some rows. Given values are once, few, many or a class for expanded clones.

>TRBD1|TRBJ1-5|NA|TRBV10-3
CASAPGQGRYSNQPQHF
TGTGCCAGCGCTCCTGGACAGGGTCGTTATAGCAATCAGCCCCAGCATTTT
>NA|TRBJ2-7|NA|TRBV7-9
CASSLYRWESYEQYF
TGTGCCAGCAGCCTTTATCGGTGGGAGAGCTACGAGCAGTACTTC
>NA|TRBJ2-1|NA|TRBV5-4
CASASPASSYNEQFF
TGTGCCAGCGCGTCCCCAGCTAGCTCCTACAATGAGCAGTTCTTC
>NA|TRBJ2-7|NA|TRBV15
CATSSVRGAYEQYF
TGTGCCACCAGCAGTGTCCGTGGTGCCTACGAGCAGTACTTC
>NA|TRBJ1-2|NA|TRBV28
CASSLTDYGYTF
TGTGCCAGCAGTTTAACGGATTATGGCTACACCTTC
>NA|TRBJ1-5|NA|TRBV5-1
CASSLVGGVQPQHF
TGCGCCAGCAGCTTGGTGGGAGGGGTACAGCCCCAGCATTTT
>NA|TRBJ2-7|NA|TRBV21-1
CASSKVCKPTGRAGYEQYF
TGTGCCAGCAGCAAAGTCTGTAAGCCCACGGGGAGGGCCGGCTACGAGCAGTACTTC
>NA|TRBJ1-4|NA|TRBV7-3
CASSLGGRAGEKLFF
TGTGCCAGCAGCTTAGGAGGCAGGGCGGGTGAAAAATTGTTTTTT
>NA|TRBJ1-3|NA|TRBV7-9
CASSLGGSGSGNTIYF
TGTGCCAGCAGCTTAGGGGGCTCGGGCTCTGGAAACACCATATATTTT
>TRBD1|TRBJ1-3|NA|TRBV28
CASSPGGTAGNTIYF
TGTGCCAGTAGCCCAGGGGGCACTGCTGGAAACACCATATATTTT
>TRBD1|TRBJ1-1|NA|TRBV7-9
CASSGQGFEAFF
TGTGCCAGCAGCGGACAGGGCTTTGAAGCTTTCTTT
>NA|TRBJ2-3|NA|TRBV18
CASSLLSGQGSPDTQYF
TGTGCCAGCTCACTCCTCTCGGGGCAGGGAAGCCCAGATACGCAGTATTTT
>TRBD1|TRBJ2-7|once|TRBV7-8
CASSADRVKLSEQYF
TGTGCCAGCAGCGCCGACAGGGTGAAATTGAGTGAGCAGTACTTC
>TRBD1|TRBJ2-5|few|TRBV19
CASSRPGQGQETQYF
TGTGCCAGTAGTCGTCCGGGACAGGGTCAAGAGACCCAGTACTTC
>TRBD1|TRBJ2-1|NA|TRBV27
CASSLFRGPLNEQFF
TGTGCCAGCAGTCTCTTCAGGGGGCCCTTGAATGAGCAGTTCTTC
>NA|TRBJ2-6|NA|TRBV7-9
CASSHTSSGANVLTF
TGTGCCAGCAGCCACACAAGCTCTGGGGCCAACGTCCTGACTTTC
>NA|TRBJ1-5|NA|TRBV19
CASSRWDGGGNQPQHF
TGTGCCAGTAGTCGCTGGGATGGGGGTGGCAATCAGCCCCAGCATTTT
>NA|TRBJ1-1|NA|TRBV7-9
CASSSPSRQGRFWTEAFF
TGTGCCAGCAGCTCGCCCAGTCGGCAGGGGCGTTTTTGGACTGAAGCTTTCTTT
>TRBD2|TRBJ2-3|once|TRBV9
CASSGRAGFSTDTQYF
TGTGCCAGCAGCGGAAGAGCGGGATTTAGCACAGATACGCAGTATTTT
>TRBD2|TRBJ2-7|NA|TRBV5-4
CASSLTKLAGESREQYF
TGTGCCAGCAGCTTGACGAAACTAGCGGGAGAGTCTCGCGAGCAGTACTTC
>TRBD2|TRBJ2-2|NA|TRBV5-1
CASSLALGASGRAVRTGELFF
TGCGCCAGCAGCTTGGCCTTGGGGGCTAGCGGGAGGGCCGTTCGGACCGGGGAGCTGTTTTTT
>NA|TRBJ1-1|NA|TRBV27
CASSSGPGRLAFF
TGTGCCAGCAGCTCGGGACCCGGTCGGTTAGCTTTCTTT
>NA|TRBJ2-7|NA|TRBV5-1
CASSSGGVYEQYF
TGCGCCAGCAGCTCTGGAGGCGTCTACGAGCAGTACTTC
>TRBD1|TRBJ1-1|NA|TRBV9
CASSVAGQGAEAFF
TGTGCCAGCAGCGTAGCGGGACAGGGGGCTGAAGCTTTCTTT
>TRBD1|TRBJ1-5|once|TRBV27
CASSLNRQGGQPQHF
TGTGCCAGCAGTTTAAATAGACAGGGAGGTCAGCCCCAGCATTTT
>TRBD1|TRBJ2-7|NA|TRBV19
CASSRGQGRSYEQYF
TGTGCCAGTAGCCGAGGACAGGGGCGCTCCTACGAGCAGTACTTC
>NA|TRBJ2-3|NA|TRBV9
CASNSGLDTQYF
TGTGCCAGCAATTCCGGGTTAGATACGCAGTATTTT
>NA|TRBJ1-1|NA|TRBV25-1
CASSEWKDGSEAFF
TGTGCCAGCAGTGAATGGAAGGACGGGAGTGAAGCTTTCTTT
>NA|TRBJ1-2|once|TRBV15
CATSRPTGDGYTF
TGTGCCACCAGCAGACCCACAGGAGATGGCTACACCTTC
>NA|TRBJ1-1|NA|TRBV6-1
CASSARGGPTEAFF
TGTGCCAGCAGTGCTCGGGGGGGGCCCACTGAAGCTTTCTTT
>NA|TRBJ2-2|once|TRBV2
CASSETEGGELFF
TGTGCCAGCAGTGAAACAGAAGGCGGGGAGCTGTTTTTT
>TRBD1|TRBJ1-5|few|TRBV28
CASREQGASNQPQHF
TGTGCCAGCAGGGAGCAGGGGGCGAGCAATCAGCCCCAGCATTTT
>NA|TRBJ2-3|NA|TRBV5-1
CASSLARSGRTDTQYF
TGCGCCAGCAGCTTGGCCCGTAGCGGCCGCACAGATACGCAGTATTTT
>NA|TRBJ2-7|NA|TRBV6-5
CASGTQGSYEQYF
TGTGCCAGCGGTACACAGGGTTCCTACGAGCAGTACTTC
>NA|TRBJ2-5|NA|TRBV11-2
CASSLRRRRGEETQYF
TGTGCCAGCAGCTTACGCCGCCGGAGGGGGGAAGAGACCCAGTACTTC
>NA|TRBJ1-6|NA|TRBV2
CASSAQWNSPLHF
TGTGCCAGCAGTGCACAGTGGAATTCACCCCTCCACTTT
>NA|TRBJ1-3|NA|TRBV6-1
CASTLDTNSGNTIYF
TGTGCCAGCACCCTGGACACGAACTCTGGAAACACCATATATTTT
>NA|TRBJ1-5|NA|TRBV28
CASSSAGTNNQPQHF
TGTGCCAGCAGTTCCGCCGGGACCAACAATCAGCCCCAGCATTTT
>NA|TRBJ1-1|NA|TRBV28
CASSFSRNTEAFF
TGTGCCAGCAGTTTTTCTCGGAACACTGAAGCTTTCTTT
>TRBD1|TRBJ1-1|NA|TRBV18
CASSPPGTGGLDTEAFF
TGTGCCAGCTCACCACCCGGGACAGGGGGCTTGGACACTGAAGCTTTCTTT
>NA|TRBJ1-4|many|TRBV18
CASSLSTFTPGEKLFF
TGTGCCAGCTCACTTTCGACATTCACCCCCGGTGAAAAACTGTTTTTT
>NA|TRBJ1-2|few|TRBV6-6
CASSSLLGYGYTF
TGTGCCAGCAGTTCCCTCCTGGGCTATGGCTACACCTTC
>NA|TRBJ2-5|few|TRBV7-9
CASSSGVGTQYF
TGTGCCAGCAGCTCCGGAGTTGGGACCCAGTACTTC
>NA|TRBJ1-1|NA|TRBV30
CAWRQLMNTEAFF
TGTGCCTGGCGACAGCTGATGAACACTGAAGCTTTCTTT
>NA|TRBJ1-1|NA|TRBV5-4
CASSSYPRGRQPLEAFF
TGTGCCAGCAGCTCCTACCCGCGGGGGCGGCAGCCCCTTGAAGCTTTCTTT